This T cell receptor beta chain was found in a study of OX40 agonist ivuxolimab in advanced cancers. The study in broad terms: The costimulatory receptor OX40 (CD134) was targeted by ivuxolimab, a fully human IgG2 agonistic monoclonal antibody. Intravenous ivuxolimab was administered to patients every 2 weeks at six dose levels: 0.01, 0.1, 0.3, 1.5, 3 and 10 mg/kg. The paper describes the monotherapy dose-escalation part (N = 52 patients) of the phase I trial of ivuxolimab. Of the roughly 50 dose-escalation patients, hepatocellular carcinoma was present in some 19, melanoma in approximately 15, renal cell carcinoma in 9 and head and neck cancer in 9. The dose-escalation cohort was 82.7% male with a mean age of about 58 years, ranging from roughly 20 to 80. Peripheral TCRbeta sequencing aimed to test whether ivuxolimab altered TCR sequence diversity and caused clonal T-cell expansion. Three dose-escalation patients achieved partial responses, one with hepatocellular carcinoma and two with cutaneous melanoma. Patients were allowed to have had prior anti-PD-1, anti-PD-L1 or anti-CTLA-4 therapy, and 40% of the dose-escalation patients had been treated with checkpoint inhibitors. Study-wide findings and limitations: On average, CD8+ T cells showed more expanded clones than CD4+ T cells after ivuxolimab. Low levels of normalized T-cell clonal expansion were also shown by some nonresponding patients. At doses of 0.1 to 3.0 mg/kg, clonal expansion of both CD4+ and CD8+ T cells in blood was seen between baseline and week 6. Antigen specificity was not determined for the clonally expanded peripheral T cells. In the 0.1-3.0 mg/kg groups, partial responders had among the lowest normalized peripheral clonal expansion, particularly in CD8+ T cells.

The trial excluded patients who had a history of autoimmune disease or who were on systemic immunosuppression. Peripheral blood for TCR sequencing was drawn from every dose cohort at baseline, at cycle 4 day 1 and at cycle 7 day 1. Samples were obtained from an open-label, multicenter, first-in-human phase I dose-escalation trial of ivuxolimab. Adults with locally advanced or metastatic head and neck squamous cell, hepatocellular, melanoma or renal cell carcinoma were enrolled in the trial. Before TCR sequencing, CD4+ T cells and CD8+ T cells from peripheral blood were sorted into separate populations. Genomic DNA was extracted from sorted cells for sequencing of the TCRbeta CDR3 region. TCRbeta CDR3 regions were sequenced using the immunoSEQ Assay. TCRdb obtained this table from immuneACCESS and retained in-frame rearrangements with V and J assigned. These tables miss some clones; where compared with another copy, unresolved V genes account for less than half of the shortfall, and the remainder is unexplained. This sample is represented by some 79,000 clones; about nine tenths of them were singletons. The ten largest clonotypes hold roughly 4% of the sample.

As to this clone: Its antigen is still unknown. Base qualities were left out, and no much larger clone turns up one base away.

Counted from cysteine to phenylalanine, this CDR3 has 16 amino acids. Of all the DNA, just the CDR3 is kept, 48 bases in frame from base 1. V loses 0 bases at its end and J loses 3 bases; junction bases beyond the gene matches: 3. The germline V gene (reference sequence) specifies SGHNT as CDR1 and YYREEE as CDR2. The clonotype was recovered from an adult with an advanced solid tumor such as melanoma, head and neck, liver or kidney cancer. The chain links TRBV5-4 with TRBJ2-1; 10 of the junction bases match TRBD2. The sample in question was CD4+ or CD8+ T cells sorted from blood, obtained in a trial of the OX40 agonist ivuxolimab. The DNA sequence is TGTGCCAGCAGCTTGGTAGCTAGCGGGGGCTACAATGAGCAGTTCTTC. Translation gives CASSLVASGGYNEQFF.